This T cell receptor (beta chain) was identified during a study of shared clonotypes between healthy human individuals. Generated by immunoSEQ multiplex PCR, the TCRdb table keeps only in-frame clones and is missing some. This table has fewer than 1 million clones, 95% to 97% appearing once. This clone was observed a single time. Trimming took 3 bases from V and 5 from J; bases not matched to a gene: 11. CDR3 length equals 16 residues. The germline V gene encodes CDR1 SEHNR and CDR2 FQNEAQ (reference sequence). CD45RO-negative cells were positively selected for CCR7, leaving out terminally differentiated effector memory CD45RA+ cells.

The chain recombines TRBV7-9 with TRBJ2-5; 8 bases map to TRBD2. The sample taken for sequencing was naive CD8+ T cells sorted from blood. The TCR originated in a man aged 30 to 39 in good health. CDR3 coding DNA: TGTGCCAGCAGCTTGGATGGGACTAGGGTGCGGGAGACCCAGTACTTC. It encodes CASSLDGTRVRETQYF.